The 18 T cell receptor beta chains given below trace back to one sample, sequenced in a study of blood T cell repertoires in COVID-19. TCRdb keeps only in-frame clones here, not all; method: immunoSEQ multiplex PCR. The data show about 160,000 clones, more than 80% seen once. The sample consisted of peripheral blood. These receptors all come from a human donor in a cohort sampled during active COVID-19.

In its sample, this clone was seen a few times. The chain carries TRBV6-5 and TRBJ1-5; D is unresolved. Germline V gene lookup returns CDR1 MNHEY and CDR2 SVGAGI. This CDR3 has 15 amino acids. Trimming shortened V by 0 bases and J by 0 bases, and 6 bases separated the two germline ends. CDR3 in amino acids: CASSYSQNSNQPQHF. DNA for the CDR3: TGTGCCAGCAGTTACTCGCAGAATAGCAATCAGCCCCAGCATTTT.

This chain uses TRBV29-1 with TRBJ2-1, with D perhaps matching TRBD2 (5 bases). Trimming took 2 bases from V and 7 from J, leaving 15 bases between them. This CDR3 is 14 amino acids long. The germline gives CDR1 SQVTM, CDR2 ANQGSEA. The CDR3 sequence: CSVEPWSGKNEQFF. CDR3 DNA sequence: TGCAGCGTTGAACCTTGGTCGGGGAAAAATGAGCAGTTCTTC.

This clone was observed a single time. J is TRBJ1-2 and V is TRBV6-6; D gene unclear. Trimming removed 3 bases at V and 4 bases at J, with 15 bases between. The CDR3 covers 15 residues. Germline loops: CDR1 MNHNY, CDR2 SVGAGI (reference sequence). As DNA, the CDR3 is TGTGCCAGCAGTTATAGTAGCGGAGCTGGCTATGGCTACACCTTC. The encoded protein is CASSYSSGAGYGYTF.

The V gene is TRBV10-3, the J gene TRBJ2-7, with TRBD2 as a possible D gene (5 bases). Trimming removed 5 bases from V and 0 bases from J, with 17 bases in between. The length of the CDR3 is 16 residues. From germline, CDR1 is ENHRY and CDR2 SYGVKD. The CDR3 bases are TGTGCCATCAGTTCGGTGAGAGGGCCCTACTCCTACGAGCAGTACTTC. This sequence encodes CAISSVRGPYSYEQYF.

This sequence joins TRBV12-3 or TRBV12-4 and TRBJ1-5; D ambiguous. V was pared by 7 bases and J by 0 bases, with 4 bases between. The CDR3 covers 12 residues. The CDR3: CASTDSNQPQHF. DNA for the CDR3: TGTGCCAGCACAGATAGCAATCAGCCCCAGCATTTT.

In its sample, this clone was seen a few times. The CDR3 sequence: CASSRKTGSNQPQHF. The CDR3, as DNA: TGTGCCAGCAGCCGCAAAACTGGTAGCAATCAGCCCCAGCATTTT. The V call is TRBV6-5, the J call TRBJ1-5; no definite D call. Trimming removed 6 bases from V and 0 bases from J, with 12 bases in between. Germline CDR1 reads MNHEY; CDR2 reads SVGAGI. CDR3 length equals 15 residues.

V is TRBV7-8 and J is TRBJ2-5; tentative D call: TRBD2 (7 bases). Deletions cut 5 bases from V and 5 bases from J, with 15 bases between. The CDR3 runs to 14 residues. Germline V gene data show CDR1 as SGHVS and CDR2 as FQNEAQ. The CDR3 reads CASSPRGPGETQYF. The CDR3 coding sequence is TGTGCCAGCAGCCCGCGGGGGCCTGGGGAGACCCAGTACTTC.

The rearrangement uses TRBV11-2 and TRBJ1-1; D may be TRBD1 (5 bases). V was pared by 5 bases and J by 2 bases, with 15 bases between. The CDR3 is 15 residues long. Germline CDR1 and CDR2: SGHAT and FQNNGV. CDR3 nucleotides: TGTGCCAGCAGCCCACGGGGGGGGGAAAACACTGAAGCTTTCTTT. Translation: CASSPRGGENTEAFF.

The genes are TRBV29-1 and TRBJ2-7; 10 positions match TRBD1. The V segment lost 6 bases and the J segment 4 bases; nucleotides outside the gene matches: 9. The CDR3 loop spans 14 amino acids. In germline, CDR1 is SQVTM, CDR2 ANQGSEA. CDR3 sequence reads: CSVSAGTGAYEQYF. CDR3 bases: TGCAGCGTATCTGCCGGGACAGGGGCATACGAGCAGTACTTC.

The rearrangement uses TRBV19 and TRBJ1-1; 7 nucleotides match TRBD1. J was trimmed by 3 bases and V by 6 bases; bases with no gene match: 13. Germline V CDR1 and CDR2: LNHDA, SQIVND (reference sequence). The CDR3 spans 16 residues. The CDR3 DNA reads as TGTGCCAGTAGCTTTTATTACCGGGACAGCTACACTGAAGCTTTCTTT. This gives the protein CASSFYYRDSYTEAFF.

The J gene is TRBJ1-5, the V gene TRBV18; 10 bases fit TRBD1. The V segment lost 6 bases and the J segment 4 bases; nucleotides outside the gene matches: 6. This CDR3 spans 15 amino acids. Germline-derived CDR1 and CDR2 are KGHSH and LQKENI. The CDR3 bases are TGTGCCAGCTCGCCGACAGGGGGCGAAAATCAGCCCCAGCATTTT. As protein: CASSPTGGENQPQHF.

The rearrangement joins TRBV7-3 to TRBJ2-2; 7 positions match TRBD1. The CDR3 is 16 amino acids. The ends lost 1 base at V and 3 bases at J; junction bases unmatched: 5. Germline values: CDR1 SGHTA, CDR2 FQGTGA. CDR3 protein: CASSLRGGGYTGELFF. The CDR3 DNA is TGTGCCAGCAGCTTAAGAGGGGGCGGCTACACCGGGGAGCTGTTTTTT.

This clone came up a few times. J is TRBJ1-3 and V is TRBV18; TRBD1 aligns across 7 bases. Losses at the gene ends were 8 bases for V and 2 bases for J; bases not matched to a gene: 3. Per the germline V gene, CDR1 is KGHSH and CDR2 is LQKENI. CDR3 length: 13 residues. CDR3 residues: CASKQGTGNTIYF. CDR3 nucleotide sequence: TGTGCCAGCAAACAGGGGACTGGAAACACCATATATTTT.

The gene calls are TRBV3-1 (or the pseudogene TRBV3-2) and TRBJ2-4; 10 bases fit TRBD2. The CDR3 totals 16 residues. Germline lookup yields CDR1 LGHDT and CDR2 YNNKEL (reference sequence). Trimming cost V 5 bases and J 4 bases; bases outside gene matches: 8. CDR3 DNA: TGTGCCAGCAGCGCCCCGGCTAGCGGGAGTAAAAACATTCAGTACTTC. Translation: CASSAPASGSKNIQYF.

This clone appeared a single time. The chain combines TRBV7-6 with TRBJ1-2; D perhaps matches TRBD1 (6 bases). Trimming removed 0 bases from V and 2 bases from J, with 7 bases in between. Germline values: CDR1 SGHVS, CDR2 FNYEAQ. The CDR3 is 14 amino acids. The CDR3 DNA reads TGTGCCAGCAGCTTAGCCACAGGGAACTATGGCTACACCTTC. It specifies CASSLATGNYGYTF.

The rearrangement links TRBV18 to TRBJ2-7; 7 bases agree with TRBD1. The CDR3 extends over 13 amino acids. The trim removed 4 bases at V and 4 bases at J, leaving 4 bases unmatched. The germline gives CDR1 KGHSH, CDR2 LQKENI. CDR3 loop: CASSLKQGYEQYF. The CDR3 DNA sequence: TGTGCCAGCTCACTTAAACAGGGGTACGAGCAGTACTTC.

The J gene is TRBJ1-1, the V gene TRBV5-4; perhaps TRBD1 as D (6 bases). Germline lookup yields CDR1 SGHNT and CDR2 YYREEE (reference sequence). CDR3 size: 15 residues. The germline V and J ends were trimmed by 3 bases and 7 bases, with 19 bases remaining between them. The CDR3 region is CASSSGHGLTNEAFF. The CDR3 bases are TGTGCCAGCAGCTCGGGACACGGATTAACCAATGAAGCTTTCTTT.

J is TRBJ2-2 and V is TRBV5-4; D perhaps matches TRBD2 (6 bases). Germline lookup yields CDR1 SGHNT and CDR2 YYREEE (reference sequence). The CDR3 contains 15 residues. V was cut by 5 bases and J by 4 bases, with 15 bases left in between. The CDR3 bases are TGTGCCAGCAGGCTAGCGACGACTGGCACCGGGGAGCTGTTTTTT. Translating it yields CASRLATTGTGELFF. Based on the CDR3 plus reference TRBV5-4 and TRBJ2-2, the full variable domain is ETGVTQSPTHLIKTRGQQVTLRCSSQSGHNTVSWYQQALGQGPQFIFQYYREEENGRGNFPPRFSGLQFPNYSSELNVNALELDDSALYLCASRLATTGTGELFFGEGSRLTVL.